Each of the 30 T cell receptor beta chains below was sequenced from the same sample in a study of PD-1 blockade in classical Hodgkin lymphoma. All patients experienced relapse after autologous stem cell transplantation, and brentuximab vedotin exposure was variable. Generated by immunoSEQ multiplex PCR, the TCRdb table keeps only in-frame clones and is missing some. The data contain 14,000 to 15,000 clones, around 64% of them seen just once; the ten biggest clones take up roughly a tenth. The material was peripheral blood mononuclear cells (PBMCs), obtained at baseline. The origin of the receptors is a human donor with classical Hodgkin lymphoma.

The sample holds a few counts of this clone. This chain connects TRBV29-1 to TRBJ2-7, with a tentative D call TRBD2 (5 bases). There are 12 residues in the CDR3. CDR1 is SQVTM and CDR2 is ANQGSEA in the germline V gene. The CDR3 sequence is CSGGPGSYEQYF. CDR3 nucleotides: TGCAGTGGTGGTCCGGGGTCCTACGAGCAGTACTTC.

Only a few counts were recorded for this clone. The rearrangement joins TRBV9 to TRBJ1-4; TRBD1 agrees at 10 bases. V shed 4 bases and J 5 bases; nucleotides not matched to a gene: 5. Germline-derived CDR1 and CDR2 are SGDLS and YYNGEE. This CDR3 contains 15 residues. CDR3 residues: CASSSRDRGNEKLFF. The CDR3 DNA reads as TGTGCCAGCAGCTCCCGGGACAGGGGAAATGAAAAACTGTTTTTT.

The table lists this clone with a few counts. This rearrangement joins TRBV14 to TRBJ1-4; perhaps TRBD1 as D (5 bases). The CDR3 has 16 residues. Per germline, CDR1 SGHDN and CDR2 FVKESK. Trimming shortened V by 3 bases and J by 3 bases, and 14 bases separated the two germline ends. In nucleotides, the CDR3 is TGTGCCAGCAGCCAGGCAGCAGGGTGGTCTAATGAAAAACTGTTTTTT. Translating it yields CASSQAAGWSNEKLFF. Full variable domain (missing parts from reference TRBV14 and TRBJ1-4): EAGVTQFPSHSVIEKGQTVTLRCDPISGHDNLYWYRRVMGKEIKFLLHFVKESKQDESGMPNNRFLAERTGGTYSTLKVQPAELEDSGVYFCASSQAAGWSNEKLFFGSGTQLSVL.

This clone was seen only once. This sequence joins TRBV28 and TRBJ2-3; D may correspond to TRBD1 or TRBD2 (5 bases each). Trimming shortened V by 7 bases and J by 7 bases, and 15 bases separated the two germline ends. The CDR3 runs to 13 residues. In germline, CDR1 is MDHEN, CDR2 SYDVKM. The CDR3 sequence: CASTQPGRYTQYF. The CDR3 DNA sequence: TGTGCCAGCACCCAACCGGGGCGCTATACGCAGTATTTT.

The chain links TRBV27 to TRBJ2-7; D remains unclear. V lost 2 bases to trimming and J lost 3 bases, with 5 bases between them. The CDR3 runs 12 residues. Per the germline V gene, CDR1 is MNHEY and CDR2 is SMNVEV (reference sequence). CDR3 region: CASSLRSYEQYF. CDR3 bases: TGTGCCAGCAGTTTACGAAGCTACGAGCAGTACTTC.

The gene calls are TRBV9 and TRBJ2-7; 14 positions match TRBD2. Losses at the gene ends were 3 bases for V and 2 bases for J; bases not matched to a gene: 1. Germline CDR1 SGDLS, CDR2 YYNGEE. The CDR3 sequence is 15 residues long. The CDR3 DNA follows: TGTGCCAGCAGCGAGGGACTAGCGGGGGCCTACGAGCAGTACTTC. Translation: CASSEGLAGAYEQYF. Full variable domain (outside the CDR3, taken from reference TRBV9 and TRBJ2-7): DSGVTQTPKHLITATGQRVTLRCSPRSGDLSVYWYQQSLDQGLQFLIQYYNGEERAKGNILERFSAQQFPDLHSELNLSSLELGDSALYFCASSEGLAGAYEQYFGPGTRLTVT.

The chain is built from TRBV30 and TRBJ2-5; 11 nucleotides match TRBD2. The DNA end favors TRBJ2-7, so the J call may be wrong. The CDR3 runs 18 residues. Germline V gene data show CDR1 as GTSNPN and CDR2 as SVGIG (reference sequence). CDR3 DNA sequence: TGTGCCTGGAGGGCCCCCCGGGTAGCGGGAGGGTCCTCCTACGAGCAGTACTTC. Translated: CAWRAPRVAGGSSYEQYF.

This clone showed up just a few times. The V gene is TRBV4-1, the J gene TRBJ2-7; no firm D call. Germline values: CDR1 MGHRA, CDR2 YSYEKL. V lost 4 bases to trimming and J lost 4 bases, with 11 bases between them. The CDR3 spans 13 residues. CDR3 coding DNA: TGCGCCAGCAGCCCATCGACGGAATACGAGCAGTACTTC. Its protein product is CASSPSTEYEQYF.

V usage is TRBV7-9 and J usage is TRBJ2-2, with unresolved D. V lost 3 bases, J lost 1 base, and 15 bases lay in between. The CDR3 is made up of 17 amino acids. CDR1 and CDR2 (germline): SEHNR, FQNEAQ (reference sequence). The CDR3 protein is CASSFSGRVKNTGELFF. The CDR3 bases are TGTGCCAGCAGCTTCTCCGGCCGGGTAAAGAACACCGGGGAGCTGTTTTTT.

V gene TRBV5-8 combines with J gene TRBJ2-1; 13 nucleotides align to TRBD2. CDR1 SGHTS and CDR2 YDEGEE come from the germline V gene. V dropped 2 bases and J dropped 4; count of bases not matched to a gene: 9. CDR3 length: 18 amino acids. CDR3 amino acids: CASSLPWTSGSYYNEQFF. The CDR3, as DNA: TGTGCCAGCAGCTTACCGTGGACTAGCGGGAGTTATTACAATGAGCAGTTCTTC.

The chain has TRBV7-7 and TRBJ2-5; 11 bases line up with TRBD2. V trimming: 3 bases; J trimming: 7 bases; junction bases outside the gene matches: 13. The CDR3 is made up of 17 amino acids. The V gene's germline CDR1 is SSHAT and CDR2 FNYEAQ (reference sequence). The CDR3, as DNA: TGTGCCAGCAGCTTGGTTCGGATTAGCGGGAGGGCCCCGACCCAGTACTTC. Its translation: CASSLVRISGRAPTQYF.

The chain has TRBV6-5 and TRBJ2-1; 9 bases match TRBD1. There are 14 residues in the CDR3. J was trimmed by 10 bases and V by 5 bases; bases with no gene match: 9. CDR1 is MNHEY and CDR2 is SVGAGI in the germline V gene. CDR3 sequence reads: CASSAGTGRDEQFF. DNA for the CDR3: TGTGCCAGCAGTGCCGGGACAGGGAGGGACGAGCAGTTCTTC.

For the CDR3, the DNA is TGTGCCAGCAGCTTATGGGGAACGAACACTGAAGCTTTCTTT. It translates to CASSLWGTNTEAFF. J is TRBJ1-1 and V is TRBV7-2; unclear D gene. Germline V lookup: CDR1 SGHTA, CDR2 FQGNSA. This CDR3 spans 14 amino acids. The V gene lost 2 bases and the J gene lost 1 base, with 8 bases spanning the gap. Combining the CDR3 with reference TRBV7-2 and TRBJ1-1 gives the whole variable domain GAGVSQSPSNKVTEKGKDVELRCDPISGHTALYWYRQSLGQGLEFLIYFQGNSAPDKSGLPSDRFSAERTGGSVSTLTIQRTQQEDSAVYLCASSLWGTNTEAFFGQGTRLTVV.

The chain has TRBV30 and TRBJ2-1; D gene uncertain. The CDR3 sequence is 14 residues long. V was pared by 3 bases and J by 5 bases, with 14 bases between. Germline assignment: CDR1 GTSNPN and CDR2 SVGIG (reference sequence). The CDR3 DNA sequence: TGTGCCTGGAGCATGCCGTCCAGAAACAATGAGCAGTTCTTC. It translates to CAWSMPSRNNEQFF.

The chain uses TRBV4-2 and TRBJ2-3; D unclear. The CDR3 covers 15 residues. Germline V CDR1 and CDR2: LGHNA, YNFKEQ. Trimming cost V 4 bases and J 4 bases, with 15 bases left between them. CDR3 amino acids: CASSPSRGTPDTQYF. CDR3 sequence (DNA): TGTGCCAGCAGCCCCTCCCGAGGAACGCCAGATACGCAGTATTTT.

J is TRBJ1-2 and V is TRBV5-1; D remains ambiguous. The CDR3 length is 14 residues. V was pared by 4 bases and J by 2 bases, with 12 bases between. Germline V gene data show CDR1 as SGHRS and CDR2 as YFSETQ. Here the CDR3 DNA reads TGCGCCAGCAGCAAGGGCTTGGCGAACTATGGCTACACCTTC. Its translation: CASSKGLANYGYTF.

This chain links TRBV27 with TRBJ2-1; 8 bases are shared with TRBD2. J gave up 8 bases and V 6 bases, and 15 bases lay outside the gene matches. This CDR3 is built from 16 residues. Germline V gene data show CDR1 as MNHEY and CDR2 as SMNVEV (reference sequence). CDR3 nucleotide sequence: TGTGCCAGCAGCCTACCCCTACGGGAGGGCCCTTATGAGCAGTTCTTC. The encoded protein is CASSLPLREGPYEQFF.

The rearrangement joins TRBV7-9 to TRBJ1-4; D uncertain. Trimming removed 2 bases at V and 8 bases at J, with 18 bases between. The CDR3 length is 16 residues. In germline, CDR1 is SEHNR, CDR2 FQNEAQ (reference sequence). The CDR3, as DNA: TGTGCCAGCAGCTTAAGGGTGGTCTCTTCGGGCGAAAAACTGTTTTTT. Its translation is CASSLRVVSSGEKLFF.

Only a few counts were recorded for this clone. This chain uses TRBV28 with TRBJ2-1; 9 positions agree with TRBD2. V shed 2 bases and J 4 bases; nucleotides not matched to a gene: 6. CDR3 length equals 16 residues. The V gene's germline CDR1 is MDHEN and CDR2 SYDVKM. CDR3 residues: CASSLLAGLGYNEQFF. CDR3 in DNA: TGTGCCAGCAGTTTACTAGCGGGGCTCGGTTACAATGAGCAGTTCTTC.

This clone was detected only once. The CDR3 region is CASSLQGEREETQYF. In DNA, the CDR3 is TGTGCCAGCAGTTTGCAGGGAGAGAGGGAAGAGACCCAGTACTTC. This sequence joins TRBV28 and TRBJ2-5; D possibly matches TRBD1 or TRBD2 (5 bases each). Trimming stripped 3 bases from V and 3 bases from J, with 14 bases between. The CDR3 is 15 amino acids. Germline CDR1 reads MDHEN; CDR2 reads SYDVKM.

The chain links TRBV5-1 to TRBJ2-3; 8 bases agree with TRBD2. CDR3 length: 14 residues. Germline V gene sequence: CDR1 SGHRS, CDR2 YFSETQ. After removal of 7 bases from V and 0 bases from J, the junction contained 4 bases not matched to a gene. CDR3 coding DNA: TGCGCCAGCGCCCGGGGGGGTAGCACAGATACGCAGTATTTT. Translated: CASARGGSTDTQYF.

The genes are TRBV30 and TRBJ2-1; D is perhaps TRBD1 or TRBD2 (5 bases each). The CDR3 runs 14 residues. Germline V gene data show CDR1 as GTSNPN and CDR2 as SVGIG (reference sequence). Trimming cost V 4 bases and J 5 bases, with 15 bases left between them. The CDR3 DNA follows: TGTGCCTGGAATTCGGGACGGGGTGACAATGAGCAGTTCTTC. It codes for CAWNSGRGDNEQFF.

V gene TRBV6-1 combines with J gene TRBJ1-1, with 7 nucleotides matching TRBD1. This CDR3 comprises 14 residues. J was trimmed by 1 base and V by 8 bases; bases with no gene match: 7. Germline CDR1 and CDR2: MNHNS and SASEGT. The CDR3 DNA follows: TGTGCCAGCCCCGGACAGGAGTGGAACACTGAAGCTTTCTTT. Translation gives CASPGQEWNTEAFF.

In DNA, the CDR3 is TGTGCCAGCAGTTGGGGACTAGCGGATACATTCTTGGATACGCAGTATTTT. Amino acids: CASSWGLADTFLDTQYF. The chain combines TRBV28 with TRBJ2-3, with 11 bases matching TRBD2. V gave up 4 bases and J gave up 6 bases; unmatched junction bases: 12. There are 17 residues in the CDR3. CDR1 MDHEN and CDR2 SYDVKM come from the germline V gene. The whole variable domain, remainder taken from reference TRBV28 and TRBJ2-3, is DVKVTQSSRYLVKRTGEKVFLECVQDMDHENMFWYRQDPGLGLRLIYFSYDVKMKEKGDIPEGYSVSREKKERFSLILESASTNQTSMYLCASSWGLADTFLDTQYFGPGTRLTVL.

This clone was detected only a few times. J is TRBJ2-1 and V is TRBV4-2; 9 bases agree with TRBD2. From germline, CDR1 is LGHNA and CDR2 YNFKEQ. J lost 2 bases, V lost 4 bases, and 9 bases had no gene match. The CDR3 is 17 amino acids. CDR3 loop: CASSPRSAGGPYNEQFF. Here the CDR3 DNA reads TGTGCCAGCAGCCCGAGGAGTGCGGGAGGGCCCTACAATGAGCAGTTCTTC.

This chain uses TRBV5-6 with TRBJ2-5; no reliable D call. The CDR3 spans 11 residues. Per the germline V gene, CDR1 is SGHDT and CDR2 is YYEEEE. V dropped 4 bases and J dropped 5 bases, with 6 bases sitting between them. For the CDR3, the DNA is TGTGCCAGCAGCCTCCGGGAGACCCAGTACTTC. This encodes CASSLRETQYF.

The chain combines TRBV7-9 with TRBJ2-7; D not resolved. Germline CDR1 and CDR2: SEHNR and FQNEAQ (reference sequence). Trimming shortened V by 5 bases and J by 5 bases, and 13 bases separated the two germline ends. CDR3 length: 13 residues. CDR3 DNA: TGTGCCAGCAGCGCATTATGGACGGACGAGCAGTACTTC. Amino acid sequence: CASSALWTDEQYF.

CDR3 nucleotide sequence: TGTGCCACCTCCAAGGGAGACAGGGATTCTCAAGAGACCCAGTACTTC. It specifies CATSKGDRDSQETQYF. The chain recombines TRBV28 with TRBJ2-5, with 7 bases fitting TRBD1. The CDR3 extends over 16 amino acids. Germline CDR1 and CDR2: MDHEN and SYDVKM. Trimming removed 10 bases from V and 2 bases from J; junction bases left unmatched: 16.

This chain connects TRBV20-1 to TRBJ1-1; D gene unclear. The CDR3 length is 11 residues. Trimming cost V 3 bases and J 5 bases, with 7 bases left between them. Germline CDR1 DFQATT, CDR2 SNEGSKA (reference sequence). The CDR3 loop reads CSARAGTEAFF. The CDR3 DNA sequence: TGCAGTGCTAGGGCTGGAACTGAAGCTTTCTTT.

CDR3 bases: TGTGCCAGCAGCTTAGGAGGCAGCGACCAGTATCAGCCCCAGCATTTT. Translation gives CASSLGGSDQYQPQHF. The genes are TRBV7-9 and TRBJ1-5; D unresolved. This CDR3 spans 16 amino acids. Trimming shortened V by 1 base and J by 5 bases, and 15 bases separated the two germline ends. Germline V gives CDR1 SEHNR, CDR2 FQNEAQ (reference sequence).